This T cell receptor (beta chain) stems from a study of blood T cells in healthy people across ages. Study at large: Per every two T cells, about one barcoded beta molecule was captured by template switching.

Combining a sample-barcoded 5' primer with a J-beta primer mix, a second PCR ran for 7 to 11 cycles. A single record per CDR3 protein comes from TCRdb applying MiXCR to the 5' RACE reads. The sample has 700,000 or so distinct CDR3 sequences; 40% to 50% are singletons. In each sample, at least 7 million PBMCs were isolated. The receptor comes from a man aged 80 or over in good health. What was sequenced was blood.

The CDR3 here is CASSLFSRGAANEKLFF. In nucleotides, the CDR3 is TGTGCCAGCAGTTTATTCTCGCGGGGGGCGGCTAATGAAAAACTGTTTTTT. The chain uses TRBV28 and TRBJ1-4, with TRBD1 as a possible D gene (6 bases). Per germline, CDR1 MDHEN and CDR2 SYDVKM. V was cut by 1 base and J by 3 bases, with 15 bases left in between. CDR3 length: 17 amino acids.